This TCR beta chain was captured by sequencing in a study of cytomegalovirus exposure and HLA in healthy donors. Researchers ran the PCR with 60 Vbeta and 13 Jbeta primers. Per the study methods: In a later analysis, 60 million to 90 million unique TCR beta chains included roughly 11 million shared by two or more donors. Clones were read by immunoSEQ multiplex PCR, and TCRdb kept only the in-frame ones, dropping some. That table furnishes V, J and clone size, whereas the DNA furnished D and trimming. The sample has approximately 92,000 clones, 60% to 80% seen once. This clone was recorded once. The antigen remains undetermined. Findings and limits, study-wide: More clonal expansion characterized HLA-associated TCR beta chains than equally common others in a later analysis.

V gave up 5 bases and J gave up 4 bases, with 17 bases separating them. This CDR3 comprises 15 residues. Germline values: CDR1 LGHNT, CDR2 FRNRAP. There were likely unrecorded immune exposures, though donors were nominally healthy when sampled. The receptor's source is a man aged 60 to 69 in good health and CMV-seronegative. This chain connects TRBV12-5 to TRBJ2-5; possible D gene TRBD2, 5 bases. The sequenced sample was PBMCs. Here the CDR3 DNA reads TGTGCTAGTGGTCCTCCGGGTTCCCGGGGAGAGACCCAGTACTTC. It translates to CASGPPGSRGETQYF.